Below are 21 T cell receptor beta chains sequenced from a single sample in a study of neurological immune-mediated disorders. TCRdb fed the 5' RACE reads into MiXCR, producing one record per CDR3 protein. The sample has about 60,000 distinct CDR3 sequences; more than 8% are singletons. Time point here: longitudinal time-point 2. Sequencing input: PBMCs. These receptors were collected from a man between 25 and 39 years old in good health.

This clonotype has a count of ten or more. The chain has TRBV25-1 and TRBJ2-7, with TRBD1 identical over 10 bases. The CDR3 spans 14 residues. The germline gives CDR1 MGHDK, CDR2 SYGVNS. The V and J ends lost 10 bases and 2 bases, in that order; junction bases with no gene match: 8. CDR3 sequence (DNA): TGTGCCACATTACGGACAGGGGGGACCTACGAGCAGTACTTC. Translated, it gives CATLRTGGTYEQYF.

This clonotype was picked up many times. V and J are TRBV10-3 and TRBJ1-1; no clear D. Germline V gene lookup returns CDR1 ENHRY and CDR2 SYGVKD. CDR3 length: 12 amino acids. V was shortened by 9 bases and J by 3 bases, with 11 bases between the two germline ends. This CDR3 reads CAIRGRDTEAFF. The CDR3 DNA reads as TGTGCCATTAGAGGCCGGGACACTGAAGCTTTCTTT.

This clonotype showed up many times. The rearrangement joins TRBV4-2 to TRBJ1-1; possible D gene TRBD1, 6 bases. The CDR3 totals 12 residues. Germline V gene data show CDR1 as LGHNA and CDR2 as YNFKEQ. Deletions cut 7 bases from V and 6 bases from J, with 12 bases between. CDR3 loop: CASNDNRAEAFF. DNA for the CDR3: TGTGCCAGCAACGATAACAGGGCTGAAGCTTTCTTT.

This clonotype occurred many times. This CDR3 is CASNRDSNTGELFF. The CDR3 DNA follows: TGTGCCAGCAATCGGGACTCGAACACCGGGGAGCTGTTTTTT. The chain employs TRBV9 and TRBJ2-2; maybe TRBD2 (6 bases). Trimming took off 6 bases at V and 0 bases at J, with 9 bases between the two ends. The CDR3 extends over 14 amino acids. Germline V gives CDR1 SGDLS, CDR2 YYNGEE.

The rearrangement joins TRBV18 to TRBJ2-1; 14 bases fit TRBD2. With 2 bases clipped from V and 6 bases from J, the junction kept 6 bases outside the gene matches. Germline lookup yields CDR1 KGHSH and CDR2 LQKENI. The CDR3 is 17 residues long. For the CDR3, the DNA is TGTGCCAGCTCACCAAAAACCGGGACTAGCGGGAGCAATGAGCAGTTCTTC. It yields the protein CASSPKTGTSGSNEQFF. Combining the CDR3 with reference TRBV18 and TRBJ2-1 gives the whole variable domain NAGVMQNPRHLVRRRGQEARLRCSPMKGHSHVYWYRQLPEEGLKFMVYLQKENIIDESGMPKERFSAEFPKEGPSILRIQQVVRGDSAAYFCASSPKTGTSGSNEQFFGPGTRLTVL.

In this sample, this clonotype turned up many times. CDR3 sequence reads: CASSSEGDYNEQFF. CDR3 DNA: TGTGCCAGCAGTTCCGAGGGGGACTACAATGAGCAGTTCTTC. The chain recombines TRBV6-6 with TRBJ2-1; TRBD1 is a possible D gene (6 bases). Trimming stripped 4 bases from V and 3 bases from J, with 10 bases between. This CDR3 has 14 residues. Germline V lookup: CDR1 MNHNY, CDR2 SVGAGI (reference sequence).

The chain uses TRBV28 and TRBJ2-7; tentatively, D is TRBD1 (6 bases). Trimming stripped 9 bases from V and 1 base from J, with 22 bases between. Germline lookup yields CDR1 MDHEN and CDR2 SYDVKM. This CDR3 has 16 residues. CDR3 in DNA: TGTGCCAGAAGCGAGAGAAAGGGGGATCCATCCTACGAGCAGTACTTC. Amino acid sequence: CARSERKGDPSYEQYF.

There are many counts of this clonotype. The chain has TRBV10-3 and TRBJ2-1, with D possibly being TRBD1 (5 bases). CDR1 is ENHRY and CDR2 is SYGVKD in the germline V gene. The length of the CDR3 is 14 residues. The V end lost 5 bases, the J end lost 7 bases, and 15 bases lay between the germline ends. This CDR3 is CAISPPAGLNEQFF. The CDR3 DNA sequence: TGTGCCATCAGTCCCCCTGCAGGGTTAAATGAGCAGTTCTTC.

The J gene is TRBJ2-2, the V gene TRBV5-1; a possible D gene is TRBD1 (6 bases). In germline, CDR1 is SGHRS, CDR2 YFSETQ. The CDR3 spans 15 residues. The V gene lost 4 bases and the J gene lost 2 bases, with 12 bases spanning the gap. Written as DNA, the CDR3 is TGCGCCAGCAGCCCCCGGGACACCAACACCGGGGAGCTGTTTTTT. Its protein is CASSPRDTNTGELFF.

This clonotype was seen repeatedly, ten times or more. The chain joins TRBV20-1 to TRBJ2-1, with D possibly matching TRBD2 (6 bases). This CDR3 contains 14 residues. Germline V gene lookup returns CDR1 DFQATT and CDR2 SNEGSKA (reference sequence). The DNA of the CDR3 is TGCAGCGGGTTGGGGGGTCGGGCCGTCGGTGAGCAGTTCTTC. Translating gives CSGLGGRAVGEQFF.

This chain connects TRBV5-1 to TRBJ2-7; 9 nucleotides match TRBD2. Losses at the gene ends were 4 bases for V and 2 bases for J; bases not matched to a gene: 7. Germline CDR1 and CDR2: SGHRS and YFSETQ. CDR3 size: 15 residues. The CDR3 DNA follows: TGCGCCAGCAGCCCCCGAGCGGGAGGCCCCTACGAGCAGTACTTC. Translation: CASSPRAGGPYEQYF.

This clonotype was detected many times. The rearrangement links TRBV7-6 to TRBJ2-7; D is perhaps TRBD1 (6 bases). The CDR3 totals 15 residues. Trimming took off 5 bases at V and 3 bases at J, with 17 bases between the two ends. Germline V gene lookup returns CDR1 SGHVS and CDR2 FNYEAQ. CDR3 sequence reads: CASSTDSESIYEQYF. CDR3 nucleotide sequence: TGTGCCAGCAGCACGGACAGCGAGAGCATCTACGAGCAGTACTTC. Full variable domain (missing parts from reference TRBV7-6 and TRBJ2-7): GAGVSQSPRYKVTKRGQDVALRCDPISGHVSLYWYRQALGQGPEFLTYFNYEAQQDKSGLPNDRFSAERPEGSISTLTIQRTEQRDSAMYRCASSTDSESIYEQYFGPGTRLTVT.

The chain employs TRBV20-1 and TRBJ2-3; 10 nucleotides align to TRBD2. Germline CDR1 reads DFQATT; CDR2 reads SNEGSKA (reference sequence). The V segment lost 3 bases and the J segment 4 bases; nucleotides outside the gene matches: 10. This CDR3 region has 16 residues. DNA for the CDR3: TGCAGTGCTAGTCGGAGCGGGGGGGGGAATCCAGATACGCAGTATTTT. Residues: CSASRSGGGNPDTQYF.

This clonotype has at least ten counts. V is TRBV5-1 and J is TRBJ2-1, with 8 bases matching TRBD1. Germline loops: CDR1 SGHRS, CDR2 YFSETQ. Trimming cost V 4 bases and J 4 bases; bases outside gene matches: 4. CDR3 size: 14 residues. DNA of the CDR3: TGCGCCAGCAGCCTGGGACAGGATTACAATGAGCAGTTCTTC. This sequence encodes CASSLGQDYNEQFF.

This clonotype was detected many times. This rearrangement joins TRBV10-2 to TRBJ2-7; D gene ambiguous. The germline V and J ends were trimmed by 6 bases and 3 bases, with 9 bases remaining between them. This CDR3 is built from 12 residues. Germline loops: CDR1 WSHSY, CDR2 SAAADI. CDR3 coding DNA: TGCGCCAGCAGGGCCGATCTCTACGAGCAGTACTTC. Translating it yields CASRADLYEQYF.

The sample holds many counts of this clonotype. V gene TRBV3-1 combines with J gene TRBJ2-2; D gene ambiguous. The CDR3 consists of 17 residues. Trimming shortened V by 2 bases and J by 7 bases, and 20 bases separated the two germline ends. The germline gives CDR1 LGHDT, CDR2 YNNKEL (reference sequence). The CDR3 DNA reads TGTGCCAGCAGCCAAACAGTCCTAGTGAGGCGCGGCGGGGAGCTGTTTTTT. Translating gives CASSQTVLVRRGGELFF.

The sample holds many counts of this clonotype. The chain uses TRBV5-1 and TRBJ2-1; D unresolved. Trimming cost V 3 bases and J 5 bases, with 6 bases left between them. The length of the CDR3 is 12 residues. Germline V gene lookup returns CDR1 SGHRS and CDR2 YFSETQ. CDR3 amino acids: CASSWLDNEQFF. CDR3 sequence (DNA): TGCGCCAGCAGCTGGCTTGACAATGAGCAGTTCTTC.

This clonotype showed up many times. The rearrangement links TRBV5-6 to TRBJ2-1; D uncertain. V lost 1 base and J lost 5, with 13 bases in between. The CDR3 loop spans 15 amino acids. CDR1 and CDR2 (germline): SGHDT, YYEEEE. The CDR3 DNA follows: TGTGCCAGCAGCTTGCGGGCTAGATGGGACAATGAGCAGTTCTTC. Protein product: CASSLRARWDNEQFF.

This clonotype was recorded many times. The genes are TRBV20-1 and TRBJ2-3; 13 nucleotides match TRBD2. This CDR3 contains 18 residues. Germline assignment: CDR1 DFQATT and CDR2 SNEGSKA (reference sequence). Trimming cost V 3 bases and J 1 base; bases outside gene matches: 10. The CDR3 here is CSASRTSGSREGTDTQYF. CDR3 coding DNA: TGCAGTGCTAGCCGGACTAGCGGGAGTCGAGAGGGCACAGATACGCAGTATTTT.

This clonotype was picked up many times. This chain uses TRBV29-1 with TRBJ2-5; D not certain. Looked up from germline, CDR1 is SQVTM and CDR2 is ANQGSEA. The CDR3 contains 13 residues. With 4 bases removed from V and 4 bases from J, the gap between germline ends came to 13 bases. This chain's CDR3 is CSVAGPYTETQYF. CDR3 DNA: TGCAGCGTTGCCGGGCCATACACAGAGACCCAGTACTTC.

Concerning this clonotype itself: A much larger clone is a single base away; this may be a read error. The V gene is TRBV6-5, the J gene TRBJ2-3; tentatively, D is TRBD2 (7 bases). Trimming removed 8 bases at V and 4 bases at J, with 19 bases between. Germline CDR1 is MNHEY and CDR2 is SVGAGI. This CDR3 is 15 amino acids long. CDR3 sequence (DNA): TGTGCCAGCGCCCAAGCGGGGAAGGGGGCAGATACGCAGTATTTT. Its translation: CASAQAGKGADTQYF.